The present entry profiles one T cell receptor beta chain with its context. The source of the sample is a study of T-cell reconstitution after alpha-beta-depleted transplantation in children. Molecular barcoding with unique molecular identifiers was used for the TCRbeta library. Each CDR3 protein is one row after TCRdb ran MiXCR on the PCR reads. The data hold 200,000 to 250,000 distinct CDR3 sequences, with 20% to 30% observed a single time. Germline V gene data show CDR1 as SGHVS and CDR2 as FNYEAQ. CDR3 length equals 13 residues. V lost 6 bases, J lost 4 bases, and 12 bases lay in between. V gene TRBV7-6 combines with J gene TRBJ1-1, with a tentative D call TRBD1 (5 bases). This receptor was obtained from a female patient aged 2-9 years who had a stem cell transplant for congenital amegakaryocytic thrombocytopenia, so the T cells may come from the graft donor. The sample in question was PBMCs, mostly from graft donor cells, obtained 360 days after TCRalphabeta/CD19-depleted stem cell transplant. The CDR3 is CASSQGAVTEAFF. DNA of the CDR3: TGTGCCAGCAGTCAAGGGGCTGTCACTGAAGCTTTCTTT. Full variable domain (missing parts from reference TRBV7-6 and TRBJ1-1): GAGVSQSPRYKVTKRGQDVALRCDPISGHVSLYWYRQALGQGPEFLTYFNYEAQQDKSGLPNDRFSAERPEGSISTLTIQRTEQRDSAMYRCASSQGAVTEAFFGQGTRLTVV.